The text below deals with one T cell receptor beta chain. Its antigen is unknown. An end of the junction does not agree with germline; a read error may underlie this. Expansion of CD8+CD57+ cells had been shown by flow cytometry in the patients chosen for sequencing. Severe acquired aplastic anemia was diagnosed in all patients according to International Study of Aplastic Anemia and Agranulocytosis and Camitta criteria. At the time blood was sampled, none of the patients had received any therapy. In this study, sorted CD4+ and CD8+ T cells from the blood of healthy subjects and of severe aplastic anemia patients had their TCR repertoires deep-sequenced. Patients were enrolled in the USA under clinicaltrials.gov protocols 00001620, 01623167, 00001397, 00071045, 00081523 and 00961064. Ficoll-Paque density gradient centrifugation was used to isolate peripheral blood mononuclear cells. Before DNA was extracted, CD4+ and CD8+ T cells were sorted using either FACS or magnetic beads.

These data belong to a study of CD8+CD57+ T cells in acquired aplastic anemia listed by TCRdb under 2018. Regarding the research as a whole: Extracted DNA from sorted CD4+ and CD8+ cells averaged about 3.4 ug, ranging from 0.2 to 27.4 ug. CD8+CD57+ expansion was defined as a frequency above the mean frequency observed in healthy subjects.

Genomic DNA served as template for TCR beta VDJ combination and CDR3 sequence profiling. TCR repertoire sequencing was run on an Illumina HiSeq 2000. Concerning the study's data processing: Repertoires were assessed using TRBV/TRBJ rearrangement plots, CDR3 size and DJ length profiles, and Simpson's diversity index. Whichever DNA sequence was most abundant in the deep sequencing data was defined as the immunodominant clone. CDR3 amino acid sequences were screened for sharing across subjects and compared with published repertoires and the VDJdb database. TCRdb reworked the public reads: Q25 trimming with fastp, MiXCR clone assembly, productive beta chains retained. For every CDR3 protein sequence, its rows merge into one entry that carries the most common genes and DNA. In this record, the V and J calls reflect TCRdb's handling and not the investigators' own analysis. This sample is represented by 260,000 or so distinct CDR3 sequences; roughly half of them were singletons. The ten biggest clones cover 6.5% to 10% of the sample.

Results the study describes overall, beyond this receptor: Between patients and healthy controls, no significant difference in CD8+ Simpson's diversity was found (P=0.060). Roughly 30 CD8+ CDR3 sequences were found to be shared between patients and controls, but these sequences appeared to be highly expressed in patients and within the immunodominant clones of the patients.

The germline V gene (reference sequence) specifies DFQATT as CDR1 and SNEGSKA as CDR2. The CDR3, from cysteine to phenylalanine, totals 15 residues. Just CDR3 DNA is preserved here, 45 bases in frame from base 1. The specimen sequenced was sorted CD4+, CD8+, or CD8+CD57+ T cells (not recorded which) from PBMCs. The sequence was obtained from a human donor with aplastic anemia. The chain couples TRBV20-1 to TRBJ2-3, with 9 middle bases fitting TRBD2. At the DNA level, the sequence is TGCAGTGCTAGACAGGCTAGCGGGGTAACAGATACGCCGTATTTT. Its protein reads: CSARQASGVTDTPYF.